The present entry profiles one T cell receptor (beta chain) with its context. In the original analysis: Estimation of nucleated cell counts was performed using reference gene primer amplification. The protocol was immunoSEQ multiplex PCR, while the TCRdb copy is restricted to in-frame clones and leaves out a portion. The DNA gave D and trimming, while V, J and clone size come from that table. The data show approximately 200,000 clones, approximately 79% seen once. This CDR3 is 15 amino acids long. The V end was cut by 2 bases, the J end by 0 bases, with 8 bases between. The germline V gene has CDR1 SNHLY and CDR2 FYNNEI. This entry is derived from a study of blood T cell repertoires in COVID-19. Overall study: Some COVID-19 samples were acute and others convalescent; all came from the United States, Italy and Spain. Sample material is recorded as cDNA or gDNA derived from T cells, B-cell-depleted T cells, or PBMCs.

The chain couples TRBV2 to TRBJ1-5; no clear D gene. This TCR was sampled from a man in his 60s with active or convalescent COVID-19. The sample comprised peripheral blood. The DNA for the CDR3 is TGTGCCAGCAGTGAAAACAGTTATAGCAATCAGCCCCAGCATTTT. Translated: CASSENSYSNQPQHF.